The rows below give T cell receptor beta chains drawn from one sample of a study of T-cell reconstitution after alpha-beta-depleted transplantation in children. One entry per CDR3 protein, called by TCRdb with MiXCR from the PCR reads. The sample contains around 600,000 distinct CDR3 sequences, roughly 17% of which appear only once. The sample was PBMCs from the stem cell graft donor, taken from the stem cell graft. These TCRs come from a human donor who donated a stem cell graft to a child with acute myeloid leukemia. The CDR3 runs from the conserved cysteine through the conserved F or W. Each record gives: clone size, J gene, V gene, D gene, CDR3 DNA, CDR3 protein. The D gene is left open where the match is weak. Not every row has a clone size; where given, it reads once, few, many or a size class.

clone size: NA
J gene: TRBJ2-3
V gene: TRBV7-9
D gene: NA
CDR3 DNA: TGTGCCAGCAGCCCGGCAGATACGCAGTATTTT
CDR3 protein: CASSPADTQYF

clone size: NA
J gene: TRBJ1-1
V gene: TRBV30
D gene: TRBD1
CDR3 DNA: TGTGCCTGGAGTGCGGGGACAGGGTTAATGAACACTGAAGCTTTCTTT
CDR3 protein: CAWSAGTGLMNTEAFF

clone size: many
J gene: TRBJ2-3
V gene: TRBV20-1
D gene: NA
CDR3 DNA: TGCAGTGCTAGAGATGTGCGGTTTACAGATACGCAGTATTTT
CDR3 protein: CSARDVRFTDTQYF

clone size: few
J gene: TRBJ2-3
V gene: TRBV7-9
D gene: NA
CDR3 DNA: TGTGCCAGCAGCGCGCCGGGACCGCGCACAGATACGCAGTATTTT
CDR3 protein: CASSAPGPRTDTQYF

clone size: many
J gene: TRBJ2-1
V gene: TRBV5-1
D gene: TRBD2
CDR3 DNA: TGCGCCAGCAGCAAATACGGGGGGGCCTCCTACAATGAGCAGTTCTTC
CDR3 protein: CASSKYGGASYNEQFF

clone size: many
J gene: TRBJ2-1
V gene: TRBV5-5
D gene: NA
CDR3 DNA: TGTGCCAGCAGCGCCCCACTAGGGGACGAGTTCTTC
CDR3 protein: CASSAPLGDEFF

clone size: once
J gene: TRBJ2-3
V gene: TRBV6-1
D gene: NA
CDR3 DNA: TGTGCCAGCATCCCGACGGCCCCTGGGGGCACAGATACGCAGTATTTT
CDR3 protein: CASIPTAPGGTDTQYF

clone size: many
J gene: TRBJ2-3
V gene: TRBV25-1
D gene: TRBD1
CDR3 DNA: TGTGCCAGCAGTGAGTGGGGACAGGGAAGGCGAGATACGCAGTATTTT
CDR3 protein: CASSEWGQGRRDTQYF

clone size: NA
J gene: TRBJ2-2
V gene: TRBV6-5
D gene: TRBD1
CDR3 DNA: TGTGCCAGCGTTAAGACAGGGAGCACCGGGGAGCTGTTTTTT
CDR3 protein: CASVKTGSTGELFF

clone size: NA
J gene: TRBJ2-7
V gene: TRBV7-2
D gene: NA
CDR3 DNA: TGTGCCAGCAGCTTTGGGACCTACTACGAGCAGTACTTC
CDR3 protein: CASSFGTYYEQYF

clone size: NA
J gene: TRBJ2-5
V gene: TRBV20-1
D gene: NA
CDR3 DNA: TGCAGTGCCCATGCTCCGGGCCTAGCGTCGGAGGGGGAGACCCAGTACTTC
CDR3 protein: CSAHAPGLASEGETQYF

clone size: many
J gene: TRBJ1-1
V gene: TRBV29-1
D gene: NA
CDR3 DNA: TGCAGCGTTGACGTAGGGGAAGCTTTCTTT
CDR3 protein: CSVDVGEAFF

clone size: NA
J gene: TRBJ2-1
V gene: TRBV30
D gene: TRBD2
CDR3 DNA: TGTGCCTGCTTGACTAGCCCCCTACCCCGATACAATGAGCAGTTCTTC
CDR3 protein: CACLTSPLPRYNEQFF

clone size: many
J gene: TRBJ2-5
V gene: TRBV20-1
D gene: TRBD2
CDR3 DNA: TGCAGTGCTAGTCTACTAGCGGGGGGGCGGGAGACCCAGTACTTC
CDR3 protein: CSASLLAGGRETQYF

clone size: NA
J gene: TRBJ2-3
V gene: TRBV20-1
D gene: TRBD2
CDR3 DNA: TGCACCTGCTATAGGAGCGGGGAAACAGATACGCAGTATTTT
CDR3 protein: CTCYRSGETDTQYF

clone size: many
J gene: TRBJ2-1
V gene: TRBV20-1
D gene: TRBD2
CDR3 DNA: TGCAGTGCTAGACTAGCGGGGGGGCGGAATGAGCAGTTCTTC
CDR3 protein: CSARLAGGRNEQFF

clone size: many
J gene: TRBJ2-4
V gene: TRBV20-1
D gene: TRBD2
CDR3 DNA: TGCAGTGCTAGAGCCTTAGGGTTGGGAGCGGGGGGCGACATTCAGTACTTC
CDR3 protein: CSARALGLGAGGDIQYF

clone size: few
J gene: TRBJ1-4
V gene: TRBV24-1
D gene: NA
CDR3 DNA: TGTGCCCCGCGGAGAAAGTCTAATGAAAAACTGTTTTTT
CDR3 protein: CAPRRKSNEKLFF

clone size: few
J gene: TRBJ1-1
V gene: TRBV5-1
D gene: NA
CDR3 DNA: TGCGCCAGCAGCACCGGGGGGGAAGCTTTCTTT
CDR3 protein: CASSTGGEAFF

clone size: NA
J gene: TRBJ2-7
V gene: TRBV6-1
D gene: NA
CDR3 DNA: TGTGCCAGCAGGACCGGGACTGGAAAACGCTACGAGCAGTACTTC
CDR3 protein: CASRTGTGKRYEQYF

clone size: NA
J gene: TRBJ1-1
V gene: TRBV28
D gene: TRBD1
CDR3 DNA: TGTGCCAGGAGGCCAGGGGGCCTGAACACTGAAGCTTTCTTT
CDR3 protein: CARRPGGLNTEAFF

clone size: many
J gene: TRBJ2-2
V gene: TRBV7-2
D gene: NA
CDR3 DNA: TGTGCCAGCAGCCTCATTACGGGACAAGGGGAGCTGTTTTTT
CDR3 protein: CASSLITGQGELFF

clone size: many
J gene: TRBJ2-3
V gene: TRBV20-1
D gene: TRBD2
CDR3 DNA: TGCAGTGCTGGGGGGGCTAGCGGGGGGACAGATACGCAGTATTTT
CDR3 protein: CSAGGASGGTDTQYF

clone size: few
J gene: TRBJ2-5
V gene: TRBV29-1
D gene: NA
CDR3 DNA: TGCAGCGTTGAAGATCAGGCGCTATCAATGACAGGAACGGGAGAGACCCAGTACTTC
CDR3 protein: CSVEDQALSMTGTGETQYF

clone size: NA
J gene: TRBJ1-2
V gene: TRBV27
D gene: NA
CDR3 DNA: TGTGCCAGCGGACAAGTTGAAGGCTACACCTTC
CDR3 protein: CASGQVEGYTF

clone size: NA
J gene: TRBJ2-7
V gene: TRBV7-8
D gene: TRBD2
CDR3 DNA: TGTGCCAGCAGCTTAGAGGGACTAGGGTGGTACGAGCAGTACTTC
CDR3 protein: CASSLEGLGWYEQYF

clone size: NA
J gene: TRBJ2-3
V gene: TRBV4-1
D gene: NA
CDR3 DNA: TGCGCCAGCAGCCGGGAGGGGGTTGATGGGGATACGCAGTATTTT
CDR3 protein: CASSREGVDGDTQYF

clone size: NA
J gene: TRBJ2-1
V gene: TRBV11-3
D gene: NA
CDR3 DNA: TGTGCCAGCAGCTTAGTCTCATCATCCAACAATGAGCAGTTCTTC
CDR3 protein: CASSLVSSSNNEQFF

clone size: NA
J gene: TRBJ1-1
V gene: TRBV5-1
D gene: TRBD1
CDR3 DNA: TGCGCCAGCAGCCAACAGGGGGCCTACACTGAAGCTTTCTTT
CDR3 protein: CASSQQGAYTEAFF